A selection of T cell receptor beta chains follows, all from one sample in a study of naive and memory T cell subsets. TCRdb re-derived calls from the UMI-ligation and nested PCR reads in MiXCR, one entry per CDR3 protein. The sample lists tens of thousands of distinct CDR3 sequences, about 10% occurring once. Sequences were derived from skin, sampled from a tuberculin skin test site. These receptors came from an adult in good health. Each CDR3 is given with its conserved first and last residue. A D gene is named only where the DNA matches it firmly. Size tells how often a clone was seen (once, few, many) or the class of an expanded clone, and some rows leave it out.

>TRBJ1-1|many|TRBV6-4|-
TGTGCCAGCAGTGCCCTGCCTAACACTGAAGCTTTCTTT
CASSALPNTEAFF
>TRBJ2-5|many|TRBV5-1|-
TGCGCCAGCAGCTTGGGGGAGCTCCAAGAGACCCAGTACTTC
CASSLGELQETQYF
>TRBJ2-7|few|TRBV27|-
TGTGCCAGCATGTCTGTCCGTAGCTCCTACGAGCAGTACTTC
CASMSVRSSYEQYF
>TRBJ1-1|many|TRBV19|-
TGTGCCAGTAAATATGACAGGAACACTGAAGCTTTCTTT
CASKYDRNTEAFF
>TRBJ2-1|few|TRBV2|TRBD2
TGTGCCAGCAGTGACTGGCTAGCGGGGACCGCTCAGCAGTTCTTC
CASSDWLAGTAQQFF
>TRBJ2-3|few|TRBV6-1|-
TGTGCCAGCACCCTTCGCTCGGTGTCTAGCACAGATACGCAGTATTTT
CASTLRSVSSTDTQYF
>TRBJ2-1|-|TRBV4-2|-
TGTGCCAGCAGCCGCTCTAGACAATACAATGAGCAGTTCTTC
CASSRSRQYNEQFF
>TRBJ1-1|many|TRBV5-1|-
TGCGCCAGCAGTCGGGGCCCCCCAGAGAACACTGAAGCTTTCTTT
CASSRGPPENTEAFF
>TRBJ2-1|-|TRBV24-1|-
TGTGCCACCAGTGACCCCCTCGAGTCGAGCTCCTACAATGAGCAGTTCTTC
CATSDPLESSSYNEQFF
>TRBJ2-7|-|TRBV3-1|TRBD2
TGTGCCAGCAGCCAGGACCATGGGACTAGAGGCGACGAGCAGTACTTC
CASSQDHGTRGDEQYF
>TRBJ1-2|-|TRBV11-2|-
TGTGCCAGCAGCTTAGAGGGGACACCGAGACTCCGGGGTGGCTACACCTTC
CASSLEGTPRLRGGYTF
>TRBJ2-7|-|TRBV7-3|-
TGTGCCAGCAGCTTAAACAGGGACTCCGAGCAGTACTTC
CASSLNRDSEQYF
>TRBJ2-2|few|TRBV14|-
TGTGCCAGCAGCCAACTGATAGGGAACACCGGGGAGCTGTTTTTT
CASSQLIGNTGELFF
>TRBJ1-1|few|TRBV7-9|-
TGTGCCAGCAGCCCCCCCCCGGGAGGGCGGAACACTGAAGCTTTCTTT
CASSPPPGGRNTEAFF
>TRBJ2-2|medium-sized|TRBV28|-
TGTGCCAGCAGCCCGAACACCGGGGAGCTGTTTTTT
CASSPNTGELFF
>TRBJ2-1|few|TRBV27|-
TGTGCCACCAAACCGGGACTTCAATACAATGAGCAGTTCTTC
CATKPGLQYNEQFF
>TRBJ2-3|many|TRBV7-2|-
TGTGCCAGCAGCCCCGTGGCCACAGATACGCAGTATTTT
CASSPVATDTQYF
>TRBJ2-1|many|TRBV9|TRBD1
TGTGCCAGCAGCGTAGCTGGCAGGGGGCTTGATGAGCAGTTCTTC
CASSVAGRGLDEQFF
>TRBJ2-7|many|TRBV28|TRBD1
TGTGCCAGTACGGCCGGGACAGGGGTTATCTACGAGCAGTACTTC
CASTAGTGVIYEQYF
>TRBJ1-2|few|TRBV20-1|-
TGCAGTGCTAGAGAAAGGGGTCAGGACTATGGCTACACCTTC
CSARERGQDYGYTF
>TRBJ1-4|few|TRBV2|TRBD1
TGTGCCAGCAGTGAATCGCCAGGGGGAAATGAAAAACTGTTTTTT
CASSESPGGNEKLFF
>TRBJ1-5|few|TRBV28|-
TGTGCCAGCAGTACCCTCACAGGGAGCAATCAGCCCCAGCATTTT
CASSTLTGSNQPQHF
>TRBJ2-2|-|TRBV7-8|TRBD2
TGTGCCAGCAGCCTAAGGACTAGCGGGAGAGGGACCGGGGAGCTGTTTTTT
CASSLRTSGRGTGELFF
>TRBJ2-2|medium-sized|TRBV29-1|-
TGCAGCGTTGAATCGGCGACAATCACCGGGGAGCTGTTTTTT
CSVESATITGELFF
>TRBJ1-5|many|TRBV20-1|-
TGCAGTGCTAGGGGACACAGTAGCAATCAGCCCCAGCATTTT
CSARGHSSNQPQHF
>TRBJ2-2|many|TRBV5-5|TRBD1
TGTGCCAGCAGCTCAGAATATGACAGGGGGCCGCACACCGGGGAGCTGTTTTTT
CASSSEYDRGPHTGELFF
>TRBJ2-5|many|TRBV27|-
TGTGCCAGCAGGACAACAAACCAAGAGACCCAGTACTTC
CASRTTNQETQYF
>TRBJ2-5|few|TRBV18|-
TGTGCCAGCTCAACTAGTCAAGAGACCCAGTACTTC
CASSTSQETQYF
>TRBJ2-5|many|TRBV3-1|-
TGTGCCAGCAGCCAAGTTCTTCGGGGGCCGAGGGTGGACCAGTACTTC
CASSQVLRGPRVDQYF
>TRBJ2-5|few|TRBV30|-
TGTGCCTGGAGTCAAAGGGTGAGAGAGACCCAGTACTTC
CAWSQRVRETQYF